These T cell receptor beta chains were read from a single sample in a study of shared clonotypes between healthy human individuals. Repertoires were generated with immunoSEQ multiplex PCR, while TCRdb's copy carries only in-frame clones and drops some. The table includes approximately 740,000 clones, 80% to 95% detected once. Material: naive CD8+ T cells sorted from blood. The receptors stem from a man aged 30 to 45 in good health. Both conserved end residues are part of each CDR3. Fields, in order: V gene, D gene, clone size, J gene, CDR3 protein, CDR3 DNA. A D gene is named only where the DNA matches it firmly. Clone size appears in some rows only: once, few, many, or a class for an expanded clone.

TRBV19	TRBD1	-	TRBJ2-7	CASSPRQGSYEQYF	TGTGCCAGTAGTCCCCGACAGGGTTCCTACGAGCAGTACTTC
TRBV11-2	-	-	TRBJ2-2	CASTPRGPEELFF	TGTGCCAGTACACCGCGGGGTCCCGAGGAGCTGTTTTTT
TRBV11-2	-	once	TRBJ1-1	CASRLVGLIEAFF	TGTGCCAGCAGACTAGTAGGTTTAATTGAAGCTTTCTTT
TRBV9	-	once	TRBJ1-2	CASSASWEGTYGYTF	TGTGCCAGCAGCGCCTCCTGGGAAGGGACCTATGGCTACACCTTC
TRBV27	-	-	TRBJ2-3	CASIRADTQYF	TGTGCCAGCATAAGAGCAGATACGCAGTATTTT
TRBV18	-	few	TRBJ2-7	CASSPPATGYEQYF	TGTGCCAGCTCACCACCGGCTACGGGCTACGAGCAGTACTTC
TRBV10-2	TRBD2	-	TRBJ2-7	CASSDPSGSPYEQYF	TGCGCCAGCAGTGACCCTAGCGGGTCCCCCTACGAGCAGTACTTC
TRBV2	-	-	TRBJ1-2	CASRGTRYGYTF	TGTGCCAGCAGGGGGACAAGGTATGGCTACACCTTC
TRBV29-1	-	-	TRBJ2-1	CSVEIIGYEQFF	TGCAGCGTTGAGATTATCGGTTATGAGCAGTTCTTC
TRBV1	-	-	TRBJ2-7	CTSSLENRGSKQYF	TGCACCAGCAGCCTCGAAAACAGGGGCTCCAAGCAGTACTTC
TRBV7-8	TRBD2	once	TRBJ2-3	CASSSTGLAESGDTQYF	TGTGCCAGCAGCAGTACGGGACTAGCGGAGTCGGGAGATACGCAGTATTTT
TRBV14	-	-	TRBJ2-7	CASRGWEDPYEQYF	TGTGCCAGCAGGGGGTGGGAGGACCCCTACGAGCAGTACTTC
TRBV14	-	-	TRBJ2-2	CASSQDSNTGELFF	TGTGCCAGCAGCCAAGACAGTAACACCGGGGAGCTGTTTTTT
TRBV7-6	-	-	TRBJ1-1	CASSRTGGGRETEAFF	TGTGCCAGCAGCCGGACCGGCGGGGGGAGGGAGACTGAAGCTTTCTTT
TRBV7-9	TRBD2	once	TRBJ2-3	CASSGRTSEGTDTQYF	TGTGCCAGCAGCGGCCGGACTAGCGAAGGCACAGATACGCAGTATTTT
TRBV28	-	-	TRBJ2-7	CASRDISSYEQYF	TGTGCCAGCCGGGACATCAGCTCCTACGAGCAGTACTTC
TRBV29-1	-	-	TRBJ2-7	CSVDIRGSYEQYF	TGCAGCGTTGACATAAGGGGCTCCTACGAGCAGTACTTC
TRBV18	TRBD1	-	TRBJ2-5	CASWDRGLLETQYF	TGTGCCAGCTGGGACAGGGGGCTTTTGGAGACCCAGTACTTC
TRBV29-1	-	-	TRBJ1-2	CSVEWGAPGYTF	TGCAGCGTTGAATGGGGGGCCCCTGGCTACACCTTC
TRBV4-3	TRBD1	-	TRBJ2-1	CASSQDGTGGGGEQFF	TGCGCCAGCAGCCAAGATGGGACAGGGGGAGGTGGTGAGCAGTTCTTC
TRBV5-8	-	-	TRBJ2-7	CASSANRGGSYEQYF	TGTGCCAGCAGCGCAAACAGGGGAGGGAGCTACGAGCAGTACTTC
TRBV5-8	-	-	TRBJ1-4	CASSLLQLNEKLFF	TGTGCCAGCAGCTTGTTACAGTTAAATGAAAAACTGTTTTTT
TRBV10-3	-	-	TRBJ2-7	CAITDPTRSYEQYF	TGTGCCATCACAGACCCGACACGGAGTTACGAGCAGTACTTC